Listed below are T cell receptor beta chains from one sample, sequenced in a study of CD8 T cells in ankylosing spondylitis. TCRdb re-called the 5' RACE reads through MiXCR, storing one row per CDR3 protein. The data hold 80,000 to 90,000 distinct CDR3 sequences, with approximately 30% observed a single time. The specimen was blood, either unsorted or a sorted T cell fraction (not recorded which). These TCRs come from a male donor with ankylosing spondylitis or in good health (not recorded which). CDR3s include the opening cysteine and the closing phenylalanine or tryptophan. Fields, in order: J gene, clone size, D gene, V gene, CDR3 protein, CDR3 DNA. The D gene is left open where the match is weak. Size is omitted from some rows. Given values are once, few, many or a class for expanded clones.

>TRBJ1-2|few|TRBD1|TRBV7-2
CASSPDRVYGYTF
TGTGCCAGCAGCCCAGACAGGGTCTATGGCTACACCTTC
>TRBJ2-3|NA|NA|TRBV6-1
CASSDHSGSTDTQYF
TGTGCCAGCAGTGACCATTCGGGCAGCACAGATACGCAGTATTTT
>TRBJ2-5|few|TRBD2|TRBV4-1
CASSQTSGRAVETQYF
TGCGCCAGCAGCCAAACTAGCGGGAGGGCCGTGGAGACCCAGTACTTC
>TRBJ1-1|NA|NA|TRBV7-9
CASSLGGGRNTEAFF
TGTGCCAGCAGCTTAGGAGGAGGGAGAAACACTGAAGCTTTCTTT
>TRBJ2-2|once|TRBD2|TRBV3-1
CASSPGGTNTGELFF
TGTGCCAGCAGCCCCGGGGGGACGAACACCGGGGAGCTGTTTTTT
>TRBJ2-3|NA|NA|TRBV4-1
CASSRGLAGSSTDTQYF
TGCGCCAGCAGCCGAGGACTCGCCGGTTCGAGCACAGATACGCAGTATTTT
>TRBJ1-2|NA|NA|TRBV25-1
CASSERYTYGYTF
TGTGCCAGCAGTGAGAGATATACCTATGGCTACACCTTC
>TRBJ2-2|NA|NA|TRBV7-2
CASSLVLAATGELFF
TGTGCCAGCAGCTTAGTACTAGCCGCCACCGGGGAGCTGTTTTTT
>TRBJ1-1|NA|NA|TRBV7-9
CASSRFDRNTEAFF
TGTGCCAGCAGTCGATTCGACCGTAACACTGAAGCTTTCTTT
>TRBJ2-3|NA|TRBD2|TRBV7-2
CASTLAGGWADTQYF
TGTGCCAGCACCCTAGCGGGGGGGTGGGCAGATACGCAGTATTTT
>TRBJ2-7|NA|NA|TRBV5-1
CASSESDSPYEQYF
TGCGCCAGCAGCGAATCGGACAGTCCCTACGAGCAGTACTTC
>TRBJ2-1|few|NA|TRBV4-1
CASMGLGPIAEQFF
TGCGCCAGCATGGGGTTGGGGCCTATTGCTGAGCAGTTCTTC
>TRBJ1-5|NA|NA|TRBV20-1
CSAHPDFSNQPQHF
TGCAGTGCCCATCCAGACTTTAGCAATCAGCCCCAGCATTTT
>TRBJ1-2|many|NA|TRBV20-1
CSAANTGLSNYGYTF
TGCAGTGCTGCCAACACAGGGTTATCGAACTATGGCTACACCTTC
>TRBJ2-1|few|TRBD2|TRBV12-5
CASGLVRLAGVYEQFF
TGTGCTAGTGGTTTGGTACGGCTAGCGGGAGTCTATGAGCAGTTCTTC
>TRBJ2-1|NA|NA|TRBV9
CASSGEWAGINGEQFF
TGTGCCAGCAGCGGCGAATGGGCAGGCATCAACGGCGAGCAGTTCTTC
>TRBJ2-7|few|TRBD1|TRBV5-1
CASSLRGSGEQYF
TGCGCCAGCAGCCTCAGGGGGTCGGGCGAGCAGTACTTC
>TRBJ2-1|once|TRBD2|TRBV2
CASSVTSGSVEQFF
TGTGCCAGCAGTGTTACTAGCGGGAGTGTTGAGCAGTTCTTC
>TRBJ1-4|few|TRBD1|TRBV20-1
CSARPPRQGLDNEKLFF
TGCAGTGCTAGACCCCCGAGACAGGGGTTGGATAATGAAAAACTGTTTTTT
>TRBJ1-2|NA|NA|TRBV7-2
CASSLAPGRGHGYTF
TGTGCCAGCAGCTTAGCCCCGGGCAGGGGACATGGCTACACCTTC
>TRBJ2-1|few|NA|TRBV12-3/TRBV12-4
CASTKGLALRSYNEQFF
TGTGCCAGCACCAAAGGGCTAGCACTCCGCTCCTACAATGAGCAGTTCTTC
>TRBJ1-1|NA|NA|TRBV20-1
CSARVPLNTEAFF
TGCAGTGCTAGAGTCCCCCTGAACACTGAAGCTTTCTTT
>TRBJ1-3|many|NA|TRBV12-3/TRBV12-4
CASSLGGTGISGNTIYF
TGTGCCAGCAGTTTAGGGGGAACAGGAATCTCTGGAAACACCATATATTTT
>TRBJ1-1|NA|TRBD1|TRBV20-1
CSASSDRGSTEAFF
TGCAGTGCTAGTTCCGACAGGGGGAGTACTGAAGCTTTCTTT
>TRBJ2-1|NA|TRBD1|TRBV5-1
CASSSDRALYNEQFF
TGCGCCAGCAGCTCGGACAGGGCCCTCTACAATGAGCAGTTCTTC
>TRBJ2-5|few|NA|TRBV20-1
CSASGGSQETQYF
TGCAGTGCTAGCGGAGGCAGCCAAGAGACCCAGTACTTC
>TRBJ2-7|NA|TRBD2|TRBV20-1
CSATLAVTYEQYF
TGCAGTGCTACTCTAGCGGTTACCTACGAGCAGTACTTC
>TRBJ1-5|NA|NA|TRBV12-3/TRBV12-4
CASSYDRHQPQHF
TGTGCCAGCAGCTACGACAGGCATCAGCCCCAGCATTTT
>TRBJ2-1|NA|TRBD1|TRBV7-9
CASSTPGTAEFF
TGTGCCAGCAGCACACCAGGGACAGCGGAGTTCTTC
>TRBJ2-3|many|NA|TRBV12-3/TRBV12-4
CASSLSQGTDTQYF
TGTGCCAGCAGTCTTAGCCAGGGCACAGATACGCAGTATTTT
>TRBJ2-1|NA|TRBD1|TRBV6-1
CASSNDRGTYNEQFF
TGTGCCAGCAGCAACGACAGGGGAACCTACAATGAGCAGTTCTTC
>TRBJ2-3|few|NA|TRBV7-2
CASSLQPGADTQYF
TGTGCCAGCAGCTTACAACCCGGGGCAGATACGCAGTATTTT
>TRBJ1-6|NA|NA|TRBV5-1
CASSLAGRSPLHF
TGCGCCAGCAGCTTGGCCGGGAGGTCACCCCTCCACTTT
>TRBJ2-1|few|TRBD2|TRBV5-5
CASSRSGVAYNEQFF
TGTGCCAGCAGCCGTAGCGGGGTCGCCTACAATGAGCAGTTCTTC
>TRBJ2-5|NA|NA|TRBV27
CASGEETQYF
TGTGCCAGCGGGGAGGAGACCCAGTACTTC
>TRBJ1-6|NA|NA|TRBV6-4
CASFERKPNSPLHF
TGTGCCAGCTTCGAAAGGAAACCTAATTCACCCCTCCACTTT
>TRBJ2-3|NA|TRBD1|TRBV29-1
CSVTRQGTTDTQYF
TGCAGCGTTACCCGACAGGGAACAACAGATACGCAGTATTTT
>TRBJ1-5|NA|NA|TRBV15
CATSSIPGHRAPQHF
TGTGCCACCAGCAGCATACCGGGACATCGGGCGCCCCAGCATTTT
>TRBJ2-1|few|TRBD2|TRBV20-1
CSARATSGGSYNEQFF
TGCAGTGCTAGGGCGACTAGCGGGGGGTCCTACAATGAGCAGTTCTTC
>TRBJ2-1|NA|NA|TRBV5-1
CASSLGQQFHNEQFF
TGCGCCAGCAGCTTGGGACAGCAATTCCACAATGAGCAGTTCTTC
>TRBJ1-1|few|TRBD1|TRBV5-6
CASSLDQGVTEAFF
TGTGCCAGCAGCTTGGATCAGGGGGTCACTGAAGCTTTCTTT
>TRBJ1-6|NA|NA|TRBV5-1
CASSDEGSAYNSPLHF
TGCGCCAGCAGCGACGAGGGTAGCGCCTATAATTCACCCCTCCACTTT
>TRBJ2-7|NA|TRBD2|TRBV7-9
CASSFTSGRPHEQYF
TGTGCCAGCAGCTTTACTAGCGGGAGGCCCCACGAGCAGTACTTC
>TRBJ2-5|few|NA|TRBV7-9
CASSSRGRDQETQYF
TGTGCCAGCAGCTCCCGGGGCAGGGATCAAGAGACCCAGTACTTC
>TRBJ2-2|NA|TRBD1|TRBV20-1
CSALRTGDTGELFF
TGCAGTGCTCTCCGGACAGGGGACACCGGGGAGCTGTTTTTT
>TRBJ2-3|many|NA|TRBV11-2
CASSPDSPTDTQYF
TGTGCCAGCAGCCCTGACAGTCCCACAGATACGCAGTATTTT
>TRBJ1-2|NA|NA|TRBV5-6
CASSFRANYGYTF
TGTGCCAGCAGCTTTAGGGCTAACTATGGCTACACCTTC